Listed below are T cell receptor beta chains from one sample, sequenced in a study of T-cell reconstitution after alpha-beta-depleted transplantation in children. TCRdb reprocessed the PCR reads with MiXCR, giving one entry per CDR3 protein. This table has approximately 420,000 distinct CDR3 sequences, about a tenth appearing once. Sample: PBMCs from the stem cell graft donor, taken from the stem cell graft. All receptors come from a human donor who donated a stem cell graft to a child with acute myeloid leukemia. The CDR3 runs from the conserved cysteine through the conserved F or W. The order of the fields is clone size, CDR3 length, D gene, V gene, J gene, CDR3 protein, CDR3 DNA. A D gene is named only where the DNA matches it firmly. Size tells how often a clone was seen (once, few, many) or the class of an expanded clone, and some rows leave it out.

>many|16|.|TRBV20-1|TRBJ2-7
CSARERRGQGFYEQYF
TGCAGTGCTAGAGAAAGGAGAGGGCAGGGCTTCTACGAGCAGTACTTC
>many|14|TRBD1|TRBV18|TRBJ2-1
CASSPGQIFNEQFF
TGTGCCAGCTCACCGGGACAGATCTTCAATGAGCAGTTCTTC
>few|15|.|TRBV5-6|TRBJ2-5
CASSIRTMYQETQYF
TGTGCCAGCAGCATACGAACCATGTACCAAGAGACCCAGTACTTC
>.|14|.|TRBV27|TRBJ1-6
CASSLTRANSPLHF
TGTGCCAGCAGTTTAACAAGGGCCAATTCACCCCTCCACTTT
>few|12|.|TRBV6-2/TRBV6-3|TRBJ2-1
CASSYWGNEQFF
TGTGCCAGCAGTTACTGGGGTAATGAGCAGTTCTTC
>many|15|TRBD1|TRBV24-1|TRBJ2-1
CATSDPGTGSHEQFF
TGTGCCACCAGTGATCCGGGGACAGGGAGCCATGAGCAGTTCTTC
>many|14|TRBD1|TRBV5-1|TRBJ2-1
CASSPENDRGLRFF
TGCGCCAGCAGCCCGGAGAATGACAGGGGGCTTCGGTTCTTC
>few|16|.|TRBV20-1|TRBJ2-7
CSASESGPSTLLEQYF
TGCAGTGCTAGTGAATCCGGGCCGAGTACCCTTTTGGAGCAGTACTTC
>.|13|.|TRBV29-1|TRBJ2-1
CSVARQGGNEQFF
TGCAGCGTCGCCCGGCAAGGGGGCAATGAGCAGTTCTTC
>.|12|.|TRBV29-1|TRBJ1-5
CSATSGNQPQHF
TGCAGCGCTACCTCGGGCAATCAGCCCCAGCATTTT
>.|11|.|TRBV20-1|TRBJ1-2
CSARQGQGYTF
TGCAGTGCTAGACAGGGGCAAGGCTACACCTTC
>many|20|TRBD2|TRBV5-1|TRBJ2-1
CASSSPPGLAGLSSYNEQFF
TGCGCCAGCAGTTCTCCACCGGGACTAGCGGGTTTAAGCTCCTACAATGAGCAGTTCTTC
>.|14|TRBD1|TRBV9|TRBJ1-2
CASSAQRQGGGYTF
TGTGCCAGCAGCGCCCAAAGACAGGGGGGTGGCTACACCTTC
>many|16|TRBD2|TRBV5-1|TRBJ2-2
CASSRLAGGLTGELFF
TGCGCCAGCAGCAGACTAGCGGGGGGCCTAACCGGGGAGCTGTTTTTT
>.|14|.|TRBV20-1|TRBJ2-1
CSVKGPILGNEQFF
TGCAGCGTTAAGGGGCCAATATTAGGCAATGAGCAGTTCTTC
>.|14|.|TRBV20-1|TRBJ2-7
CSARGSADLYEQYF
TGCAGTGCTAGAGGTTCCGCGGACCTATACGAGCAGTACTTC
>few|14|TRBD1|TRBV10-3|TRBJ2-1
CAISDRQGNNEQFF
TGTGCCATCAGTGATAGACAGGGAAACAATGAGCAGTTCTTC
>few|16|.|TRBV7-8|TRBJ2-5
CASSFRAWGTQETQYF
TGTGCCAGCAGCTTCAGGGCATGGGGAACCCAAGAGACCCAGTACTTC
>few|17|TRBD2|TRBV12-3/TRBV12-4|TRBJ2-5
CASSPGLAGGPRETQYF
TGTGCCAGCAGCCCGGGACTAGCGGGAGGGCCCAGGGAGACCCAGTACTTC
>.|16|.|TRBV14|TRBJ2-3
CASSAVGFGMADTQYF
TGTGCCAGCAGCGCCGTGGGCTTCGGGATGGCAGATACGCAGTATTTT
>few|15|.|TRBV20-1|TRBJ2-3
CSATPRFWSTDTQYF
TGCAGTGCTACCCCCAGGTTTTGGAGCACAGATACGCAGTATTTT
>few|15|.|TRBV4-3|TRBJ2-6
CASTPGFTGANVLTF
TGCGCCAGCACTCCGGGTTTTACTGGGGCCAACGTCCTGACTTTC
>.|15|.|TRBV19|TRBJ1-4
CASSIGQLTNEKLFF
TGTGCCAGTAGTATTGGACAGCTAACTAATGAAAAACTGTTTTTT
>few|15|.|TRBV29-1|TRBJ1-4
CSVALPRGVSEKLFF
TGCAGCGTTGCCCTGCCAAGGGGGGTTAGCGAAAAACTGTTTTTT
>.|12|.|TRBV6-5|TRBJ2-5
CASSSLSETQYF
TGTGCCAGCAGCTCCTTGAGCGAGACCCAGTACTTC
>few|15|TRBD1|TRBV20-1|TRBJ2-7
CSARDGQGRIDEQYF
TGCAGTGCTAGAGACGGACAGGGCCGTATCGACGAGCAGTACTTC
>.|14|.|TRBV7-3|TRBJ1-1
CASSSDSGFTEAFF
TGTGCCAGCAGCTCCGACTCGGGGTTTACTGAAGCTTTCTTT
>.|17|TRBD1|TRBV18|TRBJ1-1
CASSPPDRGGMNTEAFF
TGTGCCAGCTCACCACCGGACAGGGGTGGGATGAACACTGAAGCTTTCTTT
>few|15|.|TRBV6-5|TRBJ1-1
CASSYGKIMNTEAFF
TGTGCCAGCAGTTACGGCAAGATTATGAACACTGAAGCTTTCTTT
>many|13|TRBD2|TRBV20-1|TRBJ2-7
CSASPGLTYEQYF
TGCAGTGCTAGCCCGGGACTAACATACGAGCAGTACTTC
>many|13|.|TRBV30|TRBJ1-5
CASSPGRNQPQHF
TGTGCCTCCTCACCGGGGCGCAATCAGCCCCAGCATTTT
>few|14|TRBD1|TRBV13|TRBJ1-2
CASSQGAILYGYTF
TGTGCCAGCAGCCAGGGGGCGATACTCTATGGCTACACCTTC
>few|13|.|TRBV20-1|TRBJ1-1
CSVRRGGYTEAFF
TGCAGTGTTCGTAGGGGGGGGTACACTGAAGCTTTCTTT
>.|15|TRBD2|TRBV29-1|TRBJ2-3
CSVVAGGTLPDTQYF
TGCAGCGTTGTTGCGGGAGGCACCCTCCCAGATACGCAGTATTTT
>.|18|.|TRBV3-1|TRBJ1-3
CASSPVADDLISGNTIYF
TGTGCCAGCAGCCCGGTTGCCGATGACTTGATCTCTGGAAACACCATATATTTT
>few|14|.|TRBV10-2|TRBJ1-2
CASSEEGFHYGYTF
TGCGCCAGCAGTGAGGAGGGTTTTCACTATGGCTACACCTTC
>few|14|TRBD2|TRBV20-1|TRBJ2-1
CSAMGLAGDFEQFF
TGCAGTGCTATGGGACTAGCGGGAGATTTTGAGCAGTTCTTC
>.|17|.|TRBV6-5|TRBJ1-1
CASSYEDLGAQNTEAFF
TGTGCCAGCAGTTACGAAGATCTGGGGGCGCAGAACACTGAAGCTTTCTTT
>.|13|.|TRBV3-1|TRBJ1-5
CASSQNFGVAQHF
TGTGCCAGCAGCCAGAACTTCGGGGTTGCCCAGCATTTT
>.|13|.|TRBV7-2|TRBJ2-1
CASSLRRGTEQFF
TGTGCCAGCAGCTTGAGACGCGGGACCGAGCAGTTCTTC
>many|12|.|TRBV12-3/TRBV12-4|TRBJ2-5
CASSFRGETQYF
TGTGCCAGCAGTTTCCGTGGAGAGACCCAGTACTTC
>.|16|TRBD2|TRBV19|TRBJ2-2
CASSAAGTSGTGELFF
TGTGCCAGTAGCGCCGCCGGGACTAGCGGCACCGGGGAGCTGTTTTTT
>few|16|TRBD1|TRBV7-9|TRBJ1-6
CASSLHGTGGLSPLHF
TGTGCCAGCAGCTTACACGGGACAGGGGGCCTTTCACCCCTCCACTTT
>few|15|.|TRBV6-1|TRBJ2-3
CASSKHVGRTDTQYF
TGTGCCAGCAGCAAACATGTGGGACGCACAGATACGCAGTATTTT
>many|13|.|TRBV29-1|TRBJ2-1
CSAVPSSYNEQFF
TGCAGCGCCGTACCCAGCTCCTACAATGAGCAGTTCTTC
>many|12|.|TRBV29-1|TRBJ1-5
CSVEDPGVGRRF
TGCAGCGTTGAAGATCCTGGGGTTGGCCGGCGTTTT